The text below deals with one TCR beta chain. The data were taken from a study of blood T cell repertoires in COVID-19. Study-wide context: COVID-19 samples collected from the United States, Italy and Spain covered acute and convalescent phases. The analysed material was cDNA or gDNA that came from T cells, B-cell-depleted T cells, or PBMCs.

Original analysis: Estimation of nucleated cell counts relied on the amplification of reference gene primers. Sequenced by immunoSEQ multiplex PCR; TCRdb stores in-frame clones only, minus some. That table supplies the V and J calls and clone size; D and trimming were determined from the DNA. The table has about 110,000 clones, roughly 80% seen once. This receptor was obtained from a woman aged 80 or over with acute or convalescent COVID-19. Sequencing was done on a sample of peripheral blood.

The CDR3 DNA is TGCGCCAGCAGCTCCGGGACTAGCGGGCTGAGGGGCCAAGAGACCCAGTACTTC. Amino acid sequence: CASSSGTSGLRGQETQYF. V and J are TRBV5-1 and TRBJ2-5; 12 bases are a match to TRBD2. The V gene end was trimmed by 3 bases and the J gene end by 1 base; junction bases not matched to a gene: 10. The CDR3 spans 18 residues. Germline V gene data show CDR1 as SGHRS and CDR2 as YFSETQ.